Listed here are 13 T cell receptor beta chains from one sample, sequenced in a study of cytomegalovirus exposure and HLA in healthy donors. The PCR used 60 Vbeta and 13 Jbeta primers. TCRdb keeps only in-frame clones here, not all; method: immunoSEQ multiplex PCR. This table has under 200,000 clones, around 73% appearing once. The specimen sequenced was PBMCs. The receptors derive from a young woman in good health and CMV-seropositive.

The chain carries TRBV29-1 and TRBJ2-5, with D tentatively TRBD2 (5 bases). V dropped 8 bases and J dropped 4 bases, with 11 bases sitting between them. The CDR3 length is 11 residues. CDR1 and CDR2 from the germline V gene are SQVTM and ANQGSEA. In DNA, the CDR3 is TGCAGCTCCGGACTTGTAGAGACCCAGTACTTC. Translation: CSSGLVETQYF.

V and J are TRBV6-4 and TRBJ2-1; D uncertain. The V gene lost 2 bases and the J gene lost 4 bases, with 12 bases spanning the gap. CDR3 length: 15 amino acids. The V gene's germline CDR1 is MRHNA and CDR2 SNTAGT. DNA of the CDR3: TGTGCCAGCAGTGACCCTTCCGTTATATACAATGAGCAGTTCTTC. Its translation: CASSDPSVIYNEQFF.

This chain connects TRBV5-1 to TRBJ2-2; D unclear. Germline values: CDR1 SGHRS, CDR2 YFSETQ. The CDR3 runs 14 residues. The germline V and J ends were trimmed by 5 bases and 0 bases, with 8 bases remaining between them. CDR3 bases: TGCGCCAGCAGTCCCCGTACGAACACCGGGGAGCTGTTTTTT. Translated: CASSPRTNTGELFF.

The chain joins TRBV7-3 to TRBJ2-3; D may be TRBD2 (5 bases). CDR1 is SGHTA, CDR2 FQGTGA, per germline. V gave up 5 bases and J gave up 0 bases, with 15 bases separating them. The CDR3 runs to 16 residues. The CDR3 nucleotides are TGTGCCAGCAGCATCATCGGGTCGGGGAGCACAGATACGCAGTATTTT. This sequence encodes CASSIIGSGSTDTQYF.

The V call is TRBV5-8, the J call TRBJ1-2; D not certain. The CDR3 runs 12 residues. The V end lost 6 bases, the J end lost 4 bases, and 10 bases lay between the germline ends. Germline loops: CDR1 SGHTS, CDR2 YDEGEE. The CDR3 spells CASTLLSYGYTF. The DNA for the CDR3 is TGTGCCAGCACCCTTCTCAGCTATGGCTACACCTTC.

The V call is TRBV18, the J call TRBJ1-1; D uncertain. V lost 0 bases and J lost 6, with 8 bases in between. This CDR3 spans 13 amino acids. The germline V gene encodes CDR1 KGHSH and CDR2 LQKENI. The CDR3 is CASSPPGRSEAFF. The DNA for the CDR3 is TGTGCCAGCTCACCACCGGGGAGGTCTGAAGCTTTCTTT.

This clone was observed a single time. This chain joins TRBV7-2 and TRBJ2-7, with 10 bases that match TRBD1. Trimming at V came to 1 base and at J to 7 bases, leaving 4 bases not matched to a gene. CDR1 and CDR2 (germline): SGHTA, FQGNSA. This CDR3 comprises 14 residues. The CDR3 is CASSLEGQGGEQYF. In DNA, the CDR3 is TGTGCCAGCAGCTTAGAAGGACAGGGGGGGGAGCAGTACTTC.

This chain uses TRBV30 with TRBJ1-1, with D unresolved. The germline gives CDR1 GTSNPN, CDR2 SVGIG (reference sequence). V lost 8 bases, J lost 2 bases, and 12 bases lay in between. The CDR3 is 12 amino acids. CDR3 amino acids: CALDTRNTEAFF. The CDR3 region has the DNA TGTGCCCTCGACACCAGAAACACTGAAGCTTTCTTT.

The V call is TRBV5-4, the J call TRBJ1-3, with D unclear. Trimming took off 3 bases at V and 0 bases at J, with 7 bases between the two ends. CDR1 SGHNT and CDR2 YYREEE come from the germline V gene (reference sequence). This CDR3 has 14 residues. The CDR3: CASSSGYSGNTIYF. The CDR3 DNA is TGTGCCAGCAGCTCGGGGTACTCTGGAAACACCATATATTTT.

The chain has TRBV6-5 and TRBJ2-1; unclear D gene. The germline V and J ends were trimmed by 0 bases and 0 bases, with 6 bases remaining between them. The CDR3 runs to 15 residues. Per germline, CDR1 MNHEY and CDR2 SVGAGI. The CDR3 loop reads CASSYSGSSYNEQFF. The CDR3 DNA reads TGTGCCAGCAGTTACTCGGGCAGCTCCTACAATGAGCAGTTCTTC.

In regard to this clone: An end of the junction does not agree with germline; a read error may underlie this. CDR3 bases: TGTGCCACCAGCCGAGAAACGGGAGTCTATAATTCACCCCTCCACTTT. Protein product: CATSRETGVYNSPLHF. J is TRBJ1-6 and V is TRBV15; unclear D gene. The CDR3 spans 16 residues. Germline CDR1 reads LNHNV; CDR2 reads YYDKDF (reference sequence).

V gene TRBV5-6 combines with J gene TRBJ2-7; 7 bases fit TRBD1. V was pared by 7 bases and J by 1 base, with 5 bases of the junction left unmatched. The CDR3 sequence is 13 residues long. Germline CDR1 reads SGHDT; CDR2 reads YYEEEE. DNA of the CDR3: TGTGCCAGCTCGACAGGGACATCCTACGAGCAGTACTTC. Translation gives CASSTGTSYEQYF. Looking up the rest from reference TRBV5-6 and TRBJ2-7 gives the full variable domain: DAGVTQSPTHLIKTRGQQVTLRCSPKSGHDTVSWYQQALGQGPQFIFQYYEEEERQRGNFPDRFSGHQFPNYSSELNVNALLLGDSALYLCASSTGTSYEQYFGPGTRLTVT.

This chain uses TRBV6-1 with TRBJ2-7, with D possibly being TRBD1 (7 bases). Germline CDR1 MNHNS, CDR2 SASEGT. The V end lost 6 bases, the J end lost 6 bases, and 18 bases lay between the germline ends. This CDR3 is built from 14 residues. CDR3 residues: CASSPGQRVREQYF. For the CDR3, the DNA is TGTGCCAGCAGCCCGGGACAGCGGGTCCGCGAGCAGTACTTC.